Listed here are 10 T cell receptor beta chains from one sample, sequenced in a study of blood T cell repertoires in COVID-19. The method was immunoSEQ multiplex PCR; TCRdb's version includes in-frame clones alone and lacks a portion of them. Of roughly 170,000 clones in the sample, around nine tenths were seen once. Material for sequencing was peripheral blood. The source is a woman in her late teens or twenties who had recovered from COVID-19.

The chain carries TRBV4-1 and TRBJ1-1; no definite D call. Germline values: CDR1 MGHRA, CDR2 YSYEKL. The germline V and J ends were trimmed by 0 bases and 3 bases, with 11 bases remaining between them. The length of the CDR3 is 15 residues. The CDR3 loop reads CASSQEFRSYTEAFF. The CDR3 DNA reads as TGCGCCAGCAGCCAAGAATTCAGGTCATACACTGAAGCTTTCTTT.

Only a few counts were recorded for this clone. The chain employs TRBV7-9 and TRBJ2-3, with a tentative D call TRBD1 (6 bases). Germline V gene data show CDR1 as SEHNR and CDR2 as FQNEAQ (reference sequence). This CDR3 comprises 14 residues. With 6 bases removed from V and 4 bases from J, the gap between germline ends came to 14 bases. CDR3 DNA: TGTGCCAGCAGGGCTAGGGGGAGACCAGATACGCAGTATTTT. This translates into CASRARGRPDTQYF.

This clone was picked up a small number of times. The CDR3 region has the DNA TGTGCCAGCAGCCAAGGGCGGGAGGGCAATGAGCAGTTCTTC. This sequence encodes CASSQGREGNEQFF. J is TRBJ2-1 and V is TRBV4-2; 9 nucleotides align to TRBD2. Germline V CDR1 and CDR2: LGHNA, YNFKEQ. The CDR3 has 14 amino acids. Trimming took 1 base from V and 6 from J; bases not matched to a gene: 1.

CDR3 in amino acids: CASIEGAFLRNTEAFF. CDR3 sequence (DNA): TGTGCCAGCATCGAGGGGGCGTTTCTGAGGAACACTGAAGCTTTCTTT. The V call is TRBV11-2, the J call TRBJ1-1; 7 bases align to TRBD1. CDR3 length: 16 residues. V gave up 7 bases and J gave up 1 base; unmatched junction bases: 12. Germline CDR1 SGHAT, CDR2 FQNNGV.

This clone was detected only once. The chain uses TRBV2 and TRBJ2-1; TRBD1 matches 10 bases. Germline values: CDR1 SNHLY, CDR2 FYNNEI. The CDR3 contains 16 residues. V shed 5 bases, J shed 4 bases, and the junction held 8 bases outside the gene matches. Written as DNA, the CDR3 is TGTGCCAGCAGTAAGGACAGGGGGGAATCTTACAATGAGCAGTTCTTC. It yields the protein CASSKDRGESYNEQFF.

The table lists this clone with a count of one. V usage is TRBV7-2 and J usage is TRBJ2-7, with unresolved D. Between the trimmed V and J ends, which lost 2 bases and 0 bases, there was a span of 8 bases. Per the germline V gene, CDR1 is SGHTA and CDR2 is FQGNSA. This CDR3 is built from 14 residues. In DNA form, the CDR3 reads TGTGCCAGCAGCTTATACAGTAGCTCCTACGAGCAGTACTTC. Amino acid sequence: CASSLYSSSYEQYF.

The CDR3 protein is CASSQVGFGYTF. The CDR3 region has the DNA TGCGCCAGCAGCCAAGTCGGTTTTGGCTACACCTTC. This chain uses TRBV4-1 with TRBJ1-2, with D unclear. The CDR3 sequence is 12 residues long. Germline V gene data show CDR1 as MGHRA and CDR2 as YSYEKL. The V end lost 1 base, the J end lost 7 bases, and 7 bases lay between the germline ends.

The rearrangement uses TRBV5-1 and TRBJ2-1, with 9 bases fitting TRBD2. In germline, CDR1 is SGHRS, CDR2 YFSETQ. The length of the CDR3 is 15 residues. Trimming took 2 bases from V and 5 from J; bases not matched to a gene: 5. This CDR3 is CASSFIAGANNEQFF. CDR3 DNA sequence: TGCGCCAGCAGCTTCATAGCGGGGGCGAACAATGAGCAGTTCTTC.

The chain joins TRBV7-5 to TRBJ1-2. TRBV7-5 is recorded as a pseudogene. This CDR3 region has 12 residues. DNA for the CDR3: TGTGTCAGAAGCCTTGACGGAGATGGCTACACCTTC. Translating it yields CVRSLDGDGYTF.

This rearrangement joins TRBV7-9 to TRBJ1-5, with 7 bases aligning to TRBD1. Germline V gene data show CDR1 as SEHNR and CDR2 as FQNEAQ (reference sequence). The CDR3 contains 14 residues. Germline trimming cut 5 bases from V and 2 bases from J; bases unmatched to any gene: 3. In nucleotides, the CDR3 is TGTGCCAGCAGCCACACAGGGGGCAATCAGCCCCAGCATTTT. It encodes CASSHTGGNQPQHF.